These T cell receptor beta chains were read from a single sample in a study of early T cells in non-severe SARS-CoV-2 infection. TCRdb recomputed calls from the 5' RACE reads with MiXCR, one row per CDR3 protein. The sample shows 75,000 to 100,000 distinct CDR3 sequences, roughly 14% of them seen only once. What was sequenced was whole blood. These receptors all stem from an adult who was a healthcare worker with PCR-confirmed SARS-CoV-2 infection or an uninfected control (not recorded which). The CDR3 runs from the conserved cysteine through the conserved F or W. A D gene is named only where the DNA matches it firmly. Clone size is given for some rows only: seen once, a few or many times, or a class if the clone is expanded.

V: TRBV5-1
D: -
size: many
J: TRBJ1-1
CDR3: CASSLRVSTGNTEVFF
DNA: TGCGCCAGCAGCTTGAGGGTTAGTACGGGTAACACTGAAGTTTTCTTT

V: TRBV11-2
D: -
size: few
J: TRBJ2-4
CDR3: CASSMGLAKNIQYF
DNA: TGTGCCAGCAGCATGGGACTAGCCAAAAACATTCAGTACTTC

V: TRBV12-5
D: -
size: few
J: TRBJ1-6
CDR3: CASAQTEYNSPLHF
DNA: TGTGCTAGTGCCCAGACGGAGTATAATTCACCCCTCCACTTT

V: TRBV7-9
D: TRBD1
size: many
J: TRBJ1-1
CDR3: CASSITPGGPEAFF
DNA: TGTGCCAGCAGCATTACCCCAGGGGGGCCTGAAGCTTTCTTT

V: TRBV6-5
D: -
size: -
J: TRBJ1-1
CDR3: CASSFKMDTEAFF
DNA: TGTGCCAGCAGCTTCAAGATGGACACTGAAGCTTTCTTT

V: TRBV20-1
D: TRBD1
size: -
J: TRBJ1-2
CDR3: CSARSQDRDGYTF
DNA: TGCAGTGCTAGATCCCAAGACAGGGATGGCTACACCTTC

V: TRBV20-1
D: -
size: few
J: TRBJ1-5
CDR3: CSARLGGRNQPQHF
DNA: TGCAGTGCTAGATTGGGGGGTCGCAATCAGCCCCAGCATTTT

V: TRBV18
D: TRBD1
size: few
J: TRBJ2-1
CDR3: CASSLTGQGYNEQFF
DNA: TGTGCCAGCTCACTGACGGGACAGGGGTACAATGAGCAGTTCTTC

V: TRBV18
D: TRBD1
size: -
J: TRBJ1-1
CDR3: CASSPPKGQELNTEAFF
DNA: TGTGCCAGCTCACCACCCAAAGGACAGGAACTAAACACTGAAGCTTTCTTT

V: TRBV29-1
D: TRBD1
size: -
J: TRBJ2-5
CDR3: CSAGTGGQGLETQYF
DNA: TGCAGCGCCGGGACAGGGGGCCAAGGATTAGAGACCCAGTACTTC

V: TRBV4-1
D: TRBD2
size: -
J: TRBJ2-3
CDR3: CASSQGGGKIGSTDTQYF
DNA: TGCGCCAGCAGCCAAGGCGGGGGGAAAATTGGGTCCACAGATACGCAGTATTTT

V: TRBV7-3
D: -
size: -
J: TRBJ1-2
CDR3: CASSSQPLYGYTF
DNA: TGTGCCAGCAGCTCCCAACCCTTGTATGGCTACACCTTC

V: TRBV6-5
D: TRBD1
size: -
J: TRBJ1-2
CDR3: CASSYYRKRTGGGYTF
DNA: TGTGCCAGCAGTTATTACCGTAAACGGACAGGGGGAGGCTACACCTTC

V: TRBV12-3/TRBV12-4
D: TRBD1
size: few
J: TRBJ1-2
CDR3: CASSASGRAGGYGYTF
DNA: TGTGCCAGCAGTGCCTCAGGGAGGGCAGGGGGCTATGGCTACACCTTC

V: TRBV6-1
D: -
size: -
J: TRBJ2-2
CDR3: CASIGAGASPTSTGELFF
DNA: TGTGCCAGCATCGGCGCAGGGGCGTCTCCTACCTCCACCGGGGAGCTGTTTTTT

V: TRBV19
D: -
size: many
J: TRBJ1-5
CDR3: CASSIQFNQPQHF
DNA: TGTGCCAGTAGTATTCAGTTCAATCAGCCCCAGCATTTT

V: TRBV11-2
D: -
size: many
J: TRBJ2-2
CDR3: CASRETRGIAGELFF
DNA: TGTGCCAGCAGAGAGACAAGGGGGATCGCCGGGGAGCTGTTTTTT

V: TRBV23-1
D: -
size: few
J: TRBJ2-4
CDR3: CASSQRQETEAKNIQYF
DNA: TGCGCCAGCAGTCAAAGACAGGAAACAGAAGCCAAAAACATTCAGTACTTC

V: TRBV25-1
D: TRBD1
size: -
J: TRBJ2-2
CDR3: CASSGGLFRDSRTGELFF
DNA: TGTGCCAGCAGTGGCGGGCTATTCCGGGACAGTCGGACCGGGGAGCTGTTTTTT

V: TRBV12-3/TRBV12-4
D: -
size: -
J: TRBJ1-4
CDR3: CASTPPPGEKLFF
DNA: TGTGCCAGCACCCCACCGCCGGGTGAAAAACTGTTTTTT

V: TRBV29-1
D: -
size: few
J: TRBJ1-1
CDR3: CSVVGRMRTEAFF
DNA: TGCAGCGTTGTAGGGCGAATGAGGACTGAAGCTTTCTTT

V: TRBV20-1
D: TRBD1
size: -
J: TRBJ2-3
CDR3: CSAFRRDRGRTDTQYF
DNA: TGCAGTGCTTTCCGAAGGGACAGGGGGCGGACAGATACGCAGTATTTT

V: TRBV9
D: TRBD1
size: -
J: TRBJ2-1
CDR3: CASSGIDRVNEQFF
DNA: TGTGCCAGCAGTGGTATAGACAGGGTTAATGAGCAGTTCTTC

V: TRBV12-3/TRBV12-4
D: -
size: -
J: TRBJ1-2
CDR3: CASSVSRRGYGYTF
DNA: TGTGCCAGCAGTGTCAGCAGGCGAGGGTATGGCTACACCTTC

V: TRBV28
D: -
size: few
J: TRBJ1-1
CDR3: CASSTIRYTEAFF
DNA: TGTGCCAGCAGTACTATACGGTACACTGAAGCTTTCTTT

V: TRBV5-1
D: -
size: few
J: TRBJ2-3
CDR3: CASSLALRGNTDTQYF
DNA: TGCGCCAGCAGCTTGGCCCTGCGGGGTAACACAGATACGCAGTATTTT

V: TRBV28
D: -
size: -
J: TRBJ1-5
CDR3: CASSTSRGRTNQPQHF
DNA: TGTGCCAGCAGTACATCAAGGGGACGAACGAATCAGCCCCAGCATTTT

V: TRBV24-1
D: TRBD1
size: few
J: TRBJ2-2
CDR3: CATSEDREWDTGELFF
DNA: TGTGCCACCAGTGAAGACAGGGAATGGGACACCGGGGAGCTGTTTTTT

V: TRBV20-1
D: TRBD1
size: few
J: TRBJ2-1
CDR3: CSASRQGAVDNEQFF
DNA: TGCAGTGCGAGTCGACAGGGGGCTGTTGACAATGAGCAGTTCTTC

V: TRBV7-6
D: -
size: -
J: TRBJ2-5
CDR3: CASSLGSSQETQYF
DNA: TGTGCCAGCAGCTTAGGTAGCAGCCAAGAGACCCAGTACTTC

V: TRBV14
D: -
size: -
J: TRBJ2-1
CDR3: CASSQDGRLTYNEQFF
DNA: TGTGCCAGCAGCCAAGATGGCAGGTTAACCTACAATGAGCAGTTCTTC

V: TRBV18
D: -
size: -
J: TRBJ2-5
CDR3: CASSPGLLETQYF
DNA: TGTGCCAGCTCACCAGGTTTACTAGAGACCCAGTACTTC

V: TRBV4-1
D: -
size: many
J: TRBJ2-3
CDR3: CASSHPGSDTQYF
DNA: TGCGCCAGCAGCCACCCAGGGTCAGATACGCAGTATTTT

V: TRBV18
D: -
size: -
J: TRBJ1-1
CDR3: CASSPGQAMRNTEAFF
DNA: TGTGCCAGCTCCCCCGGTCAAGCCATGAGGAACACTGAAGCTTTCTTT

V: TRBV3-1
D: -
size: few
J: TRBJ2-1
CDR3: CASSAKTGQLYNEQFF
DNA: TGTGCCAGCAGCGCCAAGACGGGACAACTCTACAATGAGCAGTTCTTC